Following are 29 T cell receptor beta chains from one sample sequenced in a study of a mutant IDH1 vaccine in newly diagnosed glioma. Time point noted: week 47, end of study. Vaccination comprised doses that each held 300 ug of mutant IDH1 20-mer peptide, plus topical imiquimod. TCRdb's table, derived via immunoSEQ multiplex PCR, lists solely in-frame clones and lacks some. This table holds more than 30,000 clones, about nine tenths found once. No antigen is known for these receptors. The sequencing here drew on PBMCs, taken from a glioma patient whose treatment included an IDH1 peptide vaccine. The receptors derive from a man in his forties or fifties with glioma.

The rearrangement joins TRBV5-1 to TRBJ2-1, with 8 bases aligning to TRBD2. This CDR3 is built from 13 residues. Trimming cost V 6 bases and J 10 bases; bases outside gene matches: 9. Germline V gene sequence: CDR1 SGHRS, CDR2 YFSETQ. The CDR3: CASTPAGGREQFF. The CDR3 DNA follows: TGCGCCAGCACCCCGGCGGGGGGTAGGGAGCAGTTCTTC. Full variable domain (outside the CDR3, taken from reference TRBV5-1 and TRBJ2-1): KAGVTQTPRYLIKTRGQQVTLSCSPISGHRSVSWYQQTPGQGLQFLFEYFSETQRNKGNFPGRFSGRQFSNSRSEMNVSTLELGDSALYLCASTPAGGREQFFGPGTRLTVL.

The V gene is TRBV2, the J gene TRBJ2-3, with 10 bases lining up with TRBD2. CDR3 length equals 14 residues. The junction had 3 bases not matched to a gene; V was cut back by 4 bases and J by 5 bases. Germline V gene sequence: CDR1 SNHLY, CDR2 FYNNEI. The CDR3 DNA follows: TGTGCCAGCAGTGGTACTAGCGGGGAAGATACGCAGTATTTT. Residues: CASSGTSGEDTQYF.

The V gene is TRBV28, the J gene TRBJ2-7, with D uncertain. Germline V gene lookup returns CDR1 MDHEN and CDR2 SYDVKM. The CDR3 spans 14 residues. The V and J ends lost 2 bases and 0 bases respectively, with 8 bases between them. CDR3 sequence: CASSLTTASYEQYF. The CDR3 DNA reads as TGTGCCAGCAGTTTAACAACGGCCTCCTACGAGCAGTACTTC. Full variable domain (outside the CDR3, taken from reference TRBV28 and TRBJ2-7): DVKVTQSSRYLVKRTGEKVFLECVQDMDHENMFWYRQDPGLGLRLIYFSYDVKMKEKGDIPEGYSVSREKKERFSLILESASTNQTSMYLCASSLTTASYEQYFGPGTRLTVT.

This clone has only a few counts. This chain connects TRBV6-5 to TRBJ2-7; 13 nucleotides agree with TRBD2. This CDR3 has 14 residues. Germline V gene lookup returns CDR1 MNHEY and CDR2 SVGAGI. The V gene end was trimmed by 6 bases and the J gene end by 5 bases; junction bases not matched to a gene: 4. CDR3 region: CASSLGLAGDEQYF. The CDR3, as DNA: TGTGCCAGCAGCCTCGGACTAGCGGGAGACGAGCAGTACTTC.

This sequence joins TRBV10-3 and TRBJ1-3; perhaps TRBD1 as D (5 bases). Germline CDR1 ENHRY, CDR2 SYGVKD. V lost 0 bases and J 8 bases, leaving 17 bases between the germline ends. This CDR3 is 16 amino acids long. Here the CDR3 reads CAISESRDRRRDTIYF. The CDR3 DNA follows: TGTGCCATCAGTGAGTCCCGGGACCGACGACGAGACACCATATATTTT.

In this sample, this clone turned up once. This sequence joins TRBV14 and TRBJ2-7; 12 positions match TRBD2. The CDR3 sequence is 13 residues long. From germline, CDR1 is SGHDN and CDR2 FVKESK. J gave up 3 bases and V 8 bases, and 2 bases lay outside the gene matches. CDR3 DNA: TGTGCCAGCGGACTAGCGGGGATCTACGAGCAGTACTTC. Translating gives CASGLAGIYEQYF.

The rearrangement links TRBV5-6 to TRBJ1-2; D unclear. The CDR3 runs to 13 residues. CDR1 and CDR2 (germline): SGHDT, YYEEEE. The ends were cut back, 3 bases at V and 1 base at J, with 7 bases in the middle. CDR3 amino acids: CASSSDFNYGYTF. CDR3 coding DNA: TGTGCCAGCAGCTCCGACTTTAACTATGGCTACACCTTC.

The chain couples TRBV27 to TRBJ2-1; D is possibly TRBD2 (7 bases). This CDR3 region has 15 residues. Trimming pared 3 bases from V and 3 bases from J, leaving 12 bases between. CDR1 is MNHEY and CDR2 is SMNVEV in the germline V gene (reference sequence). CDR3 loop: CASSFGGGLYNEQFF. DNA for the CDR3: TGTGCCAGCAGTTTCGGCGGGGGCCTCTACAATGAGCAGTTCTTC.

The CDR3 protein is CASSQDGGGSTAGELFF. Here the CDR3 DNA reads TGCGCCAGCAGCCAAGACGGGGGAGGGTCCACGGCCGGGGAGCTGTTTTTT. This chain connects TRBV4-1 to TRBJ2-2, with 7 bases aligning to TRBD2. The germline CDR1 and CDR2 sequences are MGHRA and YSYEKL. The junction had 10 bases not matched to a gene; V was cut back by 0 bases and J by 6 bases. The CDR3 is made up of 17 amino acids.

The genes are TRBV19 and TRBJ2-4, with D maybe TRBD1 (5 bases). With 1 base removed from V and 6 bases from J, the gap between germline ends came to 13 bases. Per germline, CDR1 LNHDA and CDR2 SQIVND (reference sequence). The CDR3 runs 15 residues. In DNA form, the CDR3 reads TGTGCCAGTAGTATAGGTGGAAGGGGAAGAAACATTCAGTACTTC. It codes for CASSIGGRGRNIQYF.

This rearrangement joins TRBV5-5 to TRBJ2-2; TRBD1 aligns across 7 bases. Germline CDR1 is SGHKS and CDR2 is YYEKEE (reference sequence). CDR3 length: 16 amino acids. V shed 4 bases, J shed 4 bases, and the junction held 10 bases outside the gene matches. CDR3 protein: CASSASSGTATGELFF. In DNA form, the CDR3 reads TGTGCCAGCAGCGCTAGCTCCGGGACAGCCACCGGGGAGCTGTTTTTT.

J is TRBJ1-2 and V is TRBV5-3; D might be TRBD1 (5 bases). TRBV5-3 is sorted into the ORF group, with uncertain function. V was shortened by 2 bases and J by 6 bases, with 14 bases between the two germline ends. CDR3 length: 14 residues. CDR3 protein: CARSLLGAGDGYTF. The CDR3, as DNA: TGTGCCAGAAGCTTACTTGGGGCCGGCGATGGCTACACCTTC.

The rearrangement links TRBV5-1 to TRBJ2-2, with 9 bases that match TRBD2. Germline CDR1 reads SGHRS; CDR2 reads YFSETQ. After removal of 7 bases from V and 7 bases from J, the junction contained 5 bases not matched to a gene. The CDR3 is 13 residues long. CDR3 coding DNA: TGCGCCAGCGGGTCTAGCGGGGTCGGGGAGCTGTTTTTT. This codes for CASGSSGVGELFF.

The V and J genes are TRBV28 and TRBJ2-3; the match to TRBD2 covers 16 bases. J lost 3 bases, V lost 6 bases, and 3 bases had no gene match. The CDR3 sequence is 16 residues long. Germline V gene sequence: CDR1 MDHEN, CDR2 SYDVKM. In nucleotides, the CDR3 is TGTGCCAGCAGCGGGACTAGCGGGGGGGCGACAGATACGCAGTATTTT. This codes for CASSGTSGGATDTQYF.

The chain combines TRBV7-2 with TRBJ2-7, with D possibly called TRBD1 or TRBD2 (5 bases each). V gave up 0 bases and J gave up 7 bases, with 13 bases separating them. The CDR3 contains 14 residues. Germline CDR1 reads SGHTA; CDR2 reads FQGNSA. The CDR3 bases are TGTGCCAGCAGCTTAGCCGGGGCCCTCCTGGAGCAGTACTTC. This codes for CASSLAGALLEQYF. The variable domain in full, completed from reference TRBV7-2 and TRBJ2-7, reads GAGVSQSPSNKVTEKGKDVELRCDPISGHTALYWYRQSLGQGLEFLIYFQGNSAPDKSGLPSDRFSAERTGGSVSTLTIQRTQQEDSAVYLCASSLAGALLEQYFGPGTRLTVT.

The J gene is TRBJ2-7, the V gene TRBV19; D perhaps matches TRBD1 (6 bases). CDR3 length equals 15 residues. Trimming removed 6 bases at V and 0 bases at J, with 15 bases between. Germline assignment: CDR1 LNHDA and CDR2 SQIVND (reference sequence). The CDR3: CASRGRAGDSYEQYF. The CDR3 bases are TGTGCCAGTAGAGGTCGGGCAGGGGACTCCTACGAGCAGTACTTC.

The sample holds a few counts of this clone. The V call is TRBV13, the J call TRBJ1-3; possible D gene TRBD1, 5 bases. In germline, CDR1 is PRHDT, CDR2 FYEKMQ (reference sequence). V was shortened by 1 base and J by 4 bases, with 5 bases between the two germline ends. This CDR3 spans 13 amino acids. CDR3 bases: TGTGCCAGCAGCTTAGCAGGGGGAAACACCATATATTTT. Translated: CASSLAGGNTIYF.

The V call is TRBV7-9, the J call TRBJ2-7, with D hard to call. Trimming pared 5 bases from V and 5 bases from J, leaving 10 bases between. CDR3 length: 12 residues. Germline V gene lookup returns CDR1 SEHNR and CDR2 FQNEAQ (reference sequence). The CDR3 DNA sequence: TGTGCCAGCAGCCCAACAGTAGACGAGCAGTACTTC. It yields the protein CASSPTVDEQYF.

The CDR3 coding sequence is TGTGCCAGCAGCTCCGCCGGGACAGGGGTCTACAATGAGCAGTTCTTC. It is translated as CASSSAGTGVYNEQFF. The V call is TRBV7-2, the J call TRBJ2-1; TRBD1 matches 10 bases. Unmatched junction bases numbered 6, after V lost 4 bases and J lost 3 bases. The CDR3 loop spans 16 amino acids. Germline V gene lookup returns CDR1 SGHTA and CDR2 FQGNSA.

The chain combines TRBV23-1 with TRBJ2-7; the D is unclear. TRBV23-1 is an ORF for which the function is uncertain. This CDR3 spans 17 amino acids. Trimming took 0 bases from V and 2 from J, leaving 17 bases between them. The CDR3 DNA reads as TGCGCCAGCAGTCAATCTTTTAAGGTCCCCCTCACCTACGAGCAGTACTTC. Translating gives CASSQSFKVPLTYEQYF.

This chain uses TRBV27 with TRBJ1-1; D call uncertain. The CDR3 is 13 amino acids. V dropped 4 bases and J dropped 2 bases, with 8 bases sitting between them. The V gene's germline CDR1 is MNHEY and CDR2 SMNVEV (reference sequence). DNA for the CDR3: TGTGCCAGCAGTTGGGCACCAAACACTGAAGCTTTCTTT. It yields the protein CASSWAPNTEAFF.

V gene TRBV28 combines with J gene TRBJ2-5; TRBD1 matches 7 bases. The CDR3 is made up of 13 amino acids. Germline V gene data show CDR1 as MDHEN and CDR2 as SYDVKM. V lost 8 bases and J lost 1; bases outside the gene matches: 4. CDR3 nucleotides: TGTGCCAGCCGCCCAGGGGGCCAAGAGACCCAGTACTTC. It is translated as CASRPGGQETQYF.

The chain employs TRBV7-2 and TRBJ1-1, with D hard to call. This CDR3 is 13 amino acids long. Germline V gives CDR1 SGHTA, CDR2 FQGNSA. V was cut by 5 bases and J by 1 base, with 8 bases left in between. The CDR3 region is CASSLWGNTEAFF. As DNA, the CDR3 is TGTGCCAGCAGCCTATGGGGGAACACTGAAGCTTTCTTT.

The chain joins TRBV14 to TRBJ2-3; 11 nucleotides line up with TRBD2. The CDR3 has 17 residues. Germline V gene data show CDR1 as SGHDN and CDR2 as FVKESK. J gave up 6 bases and V 1 base, and 9 bases lay outside the gene matches. The CDR3 loop is CASSQVRLAGKRDTQYF. For the CDR3, the DNA is TGTGCCAGCAGCCAAGTAAGACTAGCGGGAAAAAGGGATACGCAGTATTTT.

The chain couples TRBV5-8 to TRBJ1-5; D is undetermined. V was clipped by 4 bases and J by 0 bases, with 11 bases between them. From germline, CDR1 is SGHTS and CDR2 YDEGEE. The CDR3 has 15 amino acids. CDR3 bases: TGTGCCAGCAGCACCGGGAGGAATAGCAATCAGCCCCAGCATTTT. Translation: CASSTGRNSNQPQHF.

The CDR3: CASSFGQGFLGEKLFF. The CDR3 nucleotides read TGCGCCAGCAGCTTCGGACAGGGCTTCTTAGGGGAAAAACTGTTTTTT. This chain joins TRBV5-1 and TRBJ1-4, with TRBD1 identical over 8 bases. With 2 bases clipped from V and 8 bases from J, the junction kept 11 bases outside the gene matches. Germline CDR1 and CDR2: SGHRS and YFSETQ. This CDR3 spans 16 amino acids.

The chain links TRBV7-8 to TRBJ2-2, with TRBD2 as a possible D gene (5 bases). The CDR3 loop spans 16 amino acids. V lost 3 bases to trimming and J lost 5 bases, with 16 bases between them. Looked up from germline, CDR1 is SGHVS and CDR2 is FQNEAQ. Written as DNA, the CDR3 is TGTGCCAGCAGCTTGGCTTCTAGCTTACGTACCGGGGAGCTGTTTTTT. This gives the protein CASSLASSLRTGELFF.

The genes are TRBV7-6 and TRBJ2-3; D could derive from TRBD1 or TRBD2 (5 bases each). Deletions cut 2 bases from V and 1 base from J, with 7 bases between. The CDR3 runs to 14 residues. The germline V gene has CDR1 SGHVS and CDR2 FNYEAQ. The CDR3 DNA sequence: TGTGCCAGCAGCTTACAGGGAGGCACAGATACGCAGTATTTT. This encodes CASSLQGGTDTQYF.

V usage is TRBV11-1 and J usage is TRBJ2-1; maybe TRBD1 (6 bases). V was shortened by 0 bases and J by 4 bases, with 7 bases between the two germline ends. Germline CDR1 SGHAT, CDR2 FQDESV (reference sequence). The CDR3 contains 14 residues. The DNA of the CDR3 is TGTGCCAGCAGCTTAGCGGGACAATACAATGAGCAGTTCTTC. Encoded protein: CASSLAGQYNEQFF. The complete variable domain, with remaining parts taken from reference TRBV11-1 and TRBJ2-1, reads EAEVAQSPRYKITEKSQAVAFWCDPISGHATLYWYRQILGQGPELLVQFQDESVVDDSQLPKDRFSAERLKGVDSTLKIQPAELGDSAMYLCASSLAGQYNEQFFGPGTRLTVL.